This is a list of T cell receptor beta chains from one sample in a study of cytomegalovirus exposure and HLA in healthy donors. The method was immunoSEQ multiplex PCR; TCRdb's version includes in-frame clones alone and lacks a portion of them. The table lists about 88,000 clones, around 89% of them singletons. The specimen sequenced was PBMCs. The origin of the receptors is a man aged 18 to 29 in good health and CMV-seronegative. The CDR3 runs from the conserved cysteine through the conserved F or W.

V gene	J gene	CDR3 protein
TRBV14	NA	CASSRPGPTTSYEQYF
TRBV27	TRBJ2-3	CASSLEPDTQYF
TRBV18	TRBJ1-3	CASSPTPGQLSGNTIYF
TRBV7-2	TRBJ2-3	CASSQHGTITDTQYF
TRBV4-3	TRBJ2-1	CASSQDVTSGRASFNEQFF
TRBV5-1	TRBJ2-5	CASSLAATGVETQYF
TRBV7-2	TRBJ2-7	CASSLGVVNEQYF
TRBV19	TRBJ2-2	CASRKTSEYTGELFF
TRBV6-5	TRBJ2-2	CASSYRYRAGELFF
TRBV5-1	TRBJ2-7	CASSLGPSGRLEQYF
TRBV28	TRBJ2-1	CASSTLAGDYNEQFF
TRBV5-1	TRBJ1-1	CASRGEGMIADTEAFF
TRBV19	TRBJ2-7	CASSKGLAGSYEQYF
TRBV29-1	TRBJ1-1	CSVVKRMNTEAFF
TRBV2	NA	CASSDFPRGYEQYF
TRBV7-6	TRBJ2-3	CASSRLAGGMVSTDTQYF
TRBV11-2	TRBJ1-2	CASSLGGVEGGYTF
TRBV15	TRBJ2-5	CATSSLARHQETQYF
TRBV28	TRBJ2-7	CASSSTGGVPYEQYF
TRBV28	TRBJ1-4	CASSFTGATNEKLFF
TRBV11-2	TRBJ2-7	CASSLDVLLAGSHEQYF
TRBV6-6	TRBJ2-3	CASSPPGSGTDTQYF
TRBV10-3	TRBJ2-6	CATKSGSGANVLTF
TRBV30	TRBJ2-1	CAWSKGGDYNEQFF
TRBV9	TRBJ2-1	CASSVAGRGNEQFF
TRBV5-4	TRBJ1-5	CASSSGVNQPQHF
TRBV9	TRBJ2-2	CASSTGTGATGELFF
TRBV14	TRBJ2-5	CASSQDSGQGREQYF
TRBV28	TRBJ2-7	CASSFSPARSGYEQYF
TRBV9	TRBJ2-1	CASSVGTSGINEQFF
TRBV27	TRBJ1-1	CASSLSSGGGHTEAFF
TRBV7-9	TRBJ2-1	CASSSYRVNEQFF
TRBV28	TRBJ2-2	CASSFTGYTGELFF
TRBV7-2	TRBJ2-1	CASSFSSGTYNEQFF
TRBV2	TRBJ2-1	CASSGASGSLNEQFF
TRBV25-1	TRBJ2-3	CASSEGGGADTQYF
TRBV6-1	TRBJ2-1	CASREGQAGRDEQFF
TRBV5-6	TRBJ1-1	CASSLAGGDTEAFF
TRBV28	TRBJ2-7	CASHTGGRSPSPSYEQYF